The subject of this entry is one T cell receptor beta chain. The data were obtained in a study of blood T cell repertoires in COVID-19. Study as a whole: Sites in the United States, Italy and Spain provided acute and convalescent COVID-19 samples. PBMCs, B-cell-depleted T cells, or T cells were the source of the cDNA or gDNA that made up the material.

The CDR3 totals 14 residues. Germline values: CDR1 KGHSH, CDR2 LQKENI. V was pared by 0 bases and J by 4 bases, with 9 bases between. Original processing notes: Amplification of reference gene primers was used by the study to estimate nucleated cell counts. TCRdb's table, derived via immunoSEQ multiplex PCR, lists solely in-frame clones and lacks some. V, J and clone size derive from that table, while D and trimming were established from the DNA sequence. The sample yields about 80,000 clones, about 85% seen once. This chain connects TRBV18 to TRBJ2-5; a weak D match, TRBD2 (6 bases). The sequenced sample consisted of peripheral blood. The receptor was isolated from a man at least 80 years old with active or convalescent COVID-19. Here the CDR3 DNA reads TGTGCCAGCTCACCACCGGAGGGGCCAGAGACCCAGTACTTC. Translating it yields CASSPPEGPETQYF.